This TCR beta chain was profiled in a study of OX40 agonist ivuxolimab in advanced cancers. Study details: Ivuxolimab is an agonistic anti-OX40 (CD134) antibody, and patients were treated with it. Previous treatment with anti-PD-1, anti-PD-L1 or anti-CTLA-4 therapy was allowed; about 44% had received some.

This table comes from immunoSEQ multiplex PCR, and its TCRdb copy is limited to in-frame clones, with some not included. The sample contains approximately 76,000 clones, 86% of which appear only once. The CDR3 length is 11 residues. Per the germline V gene, CDR1 is SGDLS and CDR2 is YYNGEE. Trimming took 0 bases from V and 9 from J, leaving 4 bases between them. Patients were ineligible given autoimmune disease history or systemic immunosuppression. Sequences were derived from CD4+ or CD8+ T cells sorted from blood, sampled in a trial of the OX40 agonist ivuxolimab. The receptor was derived from an adult with an advanced solid tumor such as melanoma, head and neck, liver or kidney cancer. V usage is TRBV9 and J usage is TRBJ2-1, with D uncertain. Here the CDR3 DNA reads TGTGCCAGCAGCGTAGGTTCTGAGCAGTTCTTC. Protein product: CASSVGSEQFF.